One sample yielded the 27 T cell receptor beta chains listed below, sequenced in a study of PD-L1 blockade in urothelial cancer. Only in-frame clones appear in the TCRdb table, and some are missing; sequencing was by immunoSEQ multiplex PCR. The profile shows 35,000 to 40,000 clones, about a third of them singletons. The starting material was tumor tissue, obtained before atezolizumab (anti-PD-L1) treatment. Source of these receptors: a man in his 60s with urothelial cancer.

This clone was counted only a few times. The J gene is TRBJ2-2, the V gene TRBV11-1; 8 positions agree with TRBD2. V shed 9 bases, J shed 1 base, and the junction held 4 bases outside the gene matches. Germline V gene data show CDR1 as SGHAT and CDR2 as FQDESV (reference sequence). CDR3 length: 14 amino acids. CDR3 coding DNA: TGTGCCAGTAGGCGGGAGGTGAACACCGGGGAGCTGTTTTTT. This translates into CASRREVNTGELFF.

Regarding this clone: Other DNA sequences in the same sample also yield this CDR3. This chain links TRBV25-1 with TRBJ2-5, with a weak D call TRBD2 (6 bases). The CDR3 is 13 amino acids. Germline CDR1 and CDR2: MGHDK and SYGVNS. V lost 3 bases and J lost 5, with 10 bases in between. The CDR3: CASSEGGRETQYF. For the CDR3, the DNA is TGTGCCAGCAGTGAGGGGGGTCGGGAGACCCAGTACTTC.

In this sample, this clone turned up many times. This sequence joins TRBV11-3 and TRBJ2-1; 10 positions agree with TRBD1. The V and J ends lost 5 bases and 6 bases, in that order; junction bases with no gene match: 7. From germline, CDR1 is SGHNT and CDR2 YENEEA. The CDR3 extends over 15 amino acids. CDR3 in amino acids: CASSASGQGFNEQFF. DNA of the CDR3: TGTGCCAGCAGCGCCTCGGGACAGGGGTTCAATGAGCAGTTCTTC.

This chain links TRBV10-2 with TRBJ1-5; D is ambiguous. The CDR3 consists of 12 residues. The germline CDR1 and CDR2 sequences are WSHSY and SAAADI. The germline V and J ends were trimmed by 0 bases and 6 bases, with 3 bases remaining between them. The CDR3 here is CASSESGQPQHF. The CDR3 DNA reads as TGCGCCAGCAGTGAGTCCGGTCAGCCCCAGCATTTT.

The chain employs TRBV11-3 and TRBJ1-3; maybe TRBD1 (6 bases). The V gene's germline CDR1 is SGHNT and CDR2 YENEEA. The CDR3 loop spans 15 amino acids. V was shortened by 5 bases and J by 2 bases, with 13 bases between the two germline ends. The CDR3 spells CASSVTGRTGNTIYF. The CDR3 DNA is TGTGCCAGCAGCGTAACAGGGAGGACTGGAAACACCATATATTTT.

V gene TRBV19 combines with J gene TRBJ1-3; no clear D. The CDR3 contains 14 residues. V was clipped by 5 bases and J by 0 bases, with 8 bases between them. Looked up from germline, CDR1 is LNHDA and CDR2 is SQIVND (reference sequence). The DNA for the CDR3 is TGTGCCAGTAGTCATGGAAACTCTGGAAACACCATATATTTT. It translates to CASSHGNSGNTIYF. The complete variable domain, with remaining parts taken from reference TRBV19 and TRBJ1-3, reads DGGITQSPKYLFRKEGQNVTLSCEQNLNHDAMYWYRQDPGQGLRLIYYSQIVNDFQKGDIAEGYSVSREKKESFPLTVTSAQKNPTAFYLCASSHGNSGNTIYFGEGSWLTVV.

This clone was seen a handful of times. The chain employs TRBV6-4 and TRBJ2-7; maybe TRBD2 (6 bases). Germline CDR1 is MRHNA and CDR2 is SNTAGT. The CDR3 spans 11 residues. Trimming took 6 bases from V and 12 from J, leaving 15 bases between them. The DNA for the CDR3 is TGTGCCAGCAGCCGGGGGTCCTGGGTGTACTTC. Translation: CASSRGSWVYF.

The chain joins TRBV29-1 to TRBJ1-2; 7 positions match TRBD1. The CDR3 has 13 residues. Germline V gives CDR1 SQVTM, CDR2 ANQGSEA. The ends lost 2 bases at V and 5 bases at J; junction bases unmatched: 5. In nucleotides, the CDR3 is TGCAGCGTTGAATTCCAGGGGGTATATGGCTACACCTTC. It translates to CSVEFQGVYGYTF.

The V gene is TRBV19, the J gene TRBJ2-3; TRBD2 matches at 8 bases. Losses at the gene ends were 4 bases for V and 4 bases for J; bases not matched to a gene: 7. Germline V gene sequence: CDR1 LNHDA, CDR2 SQIVND (reference sequence). The CDR3 runs to 15 residues. DNA of the CDR3: TGTGCCAGTAGTAAGGTGGGAGCGGGGGCAGATACGCAGTATTTT. Translated: CASSKVGAGADTQYF.

This clone was seen a few times. The chain joins TRBV30 to TRBJ2-3; no firm D call. Germline V lookup: CDR1 GTSNPN, CDR2 SVGIG (reference sequence). The CDR3 contains 12 residues. V gave up 2 bases and J gave up 5 bases, with 8 bases separating them. DNA for the CDR3: TGTGCCTGGAGTCCACTGGGAGATACGCAGTATTTT. The encoded protein is CAWSPLGDTQYF.

This clone appeared a few times. The chain carries TRBV4-1 and TRBJ2-1; 8 positions match TRBD2. Unmatched junction bases numbered 8, after V lost 0 bases and J lost 7 bases. Germline V gives CDR1 MGHRA, CDR2 YSYEKL. This CDR3 has 16 amino acids. The CDR3, as DNA: TGCGCCAGCAGCCAAGATAAACTAGCGGCCTCAAATGAGCAGTTCTTC. Protein: CASSQDKLAASNEQFF.

The table lists this clone with a few counts. The chain links TRBV6-8 to TRBJ1-1; TRBD1 matches at 7 bases. Germline V gene sequence: CDR1 MNHGY, CDR2 SAAAGT. The ends lost 2 bases at V and 2 bases at J; junction bases unmatched: 2. The CDR3 spans 14 residues. Here the CDR3 DNA reads TGTGCCAGCAGTTACGGGACAGCCAACACTGAAGCTTTCTTT. Amino acids: CASSYGTANTEAFF.

A remark on this clone: An ambiguous or unread base is present, and the residue it codes for is denoted X. The chain carries TRBV19 and TRBJ1-6; weak D call: TRBD1 (6 bases). The germline V gene has CDR1 LNHDA and CDR2 SQIVND (reference sequence). The CDR3 runs to 15 residues. V lost 6 bases, J lost 12 bases, and 21 bases lay in between. The CDR3 is CASRKRGGESXPLHF. CDR3 bases: TGTGCCAGTAGAAAAAGAGGGGGTGAGAGTTYACCCCTCCACTTT.

The sample holds a few counts of this clone. J is TRBJ2-2 and V is TRBV10-3, with 10 bases matching TRBD1. Germline values: CDR1 ENHRY, CDR2 SYGVKD. V lost 10 bases, J lost 4 bases, and 6 bases stayed unmatched. This CDR3 contains 14 residues. CDR3 region: CATADRGLTGELFF. DNA for the CDR3: TGTGCCACCGCAGACAGGGGGCTCACCGGGGAGCTGTTTTTT.

In its sample, this clone was seen many times. The chain is built from TRBV7-1 and TRBJ2-3, with TRBD1 matching 7 bases. TRBV7-1 is annotated as an ORF whose role is uncertain. The V and J ends lost 5 bases and 2 bases, in that order; junction bases with no gene match: 4. The CDR3 loop spans 14 amino acids. The CDR3 nucleotides read TGTGCCAGCAGCGAGGGACAGCACACAGATACGCAGTATTTT. Protein: CASSEGQHTDTQYF.

The rearrangement uses TRBV28 and TRBJ2-4, with D unclear. With 4 bases removed from V and 9 bases from J, the gap between germline ends came to 13 bases. This CDR3 comprises 13 residues. Germline V gives CDR1 MDHEN, CDR2 SYDVKM. The CDR3 coding sequence is TGTGCCAGCAGTTCTCCGCAGAACAGCATTCAGTACTTC. Translated: CASSSPQNSIQYF.

This chain links TRBV28 with TRBJ2-3, with a possible D match to TRBD1 (5 bases). In germline, CDR1 is MDHEN, CDR2 SYDVKM. Trimming took 7 bases from V and 3 from J, leaving 11 bases between them. CDR3 size: 13 residues. CDR3 residues: CASIFQGTDTQYF. The CDR3 nucleotides are TGTGCCAGCATTTTTCAGGGTACAGATACGCAGTATTTT.

The V gene is TRBV10-2, the J gene TRBJ2-1; D ambiguous. The CDR3 sequence is 15 residues long. The V end was cut by 0 bases, the J end by 9 bases, with 15 bases between. CDR1 and CDR2 from the germline V gene are WSHSY and SAAADI. The CDR3: CASSESRASVPEQFF. The CDR3 coding sequence is TGCGCCAGCAGTGAGTCAAGGGCCTCAGTTCCTGAGCAGTTCTTC.

This chain joins TRBV9 and TRBJ2-7; TRBD2 matches at 8 bases. V shed 5 bases and J 5 bases; nucleotides not matched to a gene: 9. The CDR3 runs 14 residues. Per germline, CDR1 SGDLS and CDR2 YYNGEE. The CDR3: CASSLSGKLDEQYF. The CDR3 DNA reads TGTGCCAGCAGTCTTAGCGGGAAGCTCGACGAGCAGTACTTC. Together with reference TRBV9 and TRBJ2-7, the CDR3 gives the full variable domain: DSGVTQTPKHLITATGQRVTLRCSPRSGDLSVYWYQQSLDQGLQFLIQYYNGEERAKGNILERFSAQQFPDLHSELNLSSLELGDSALYFCASSLSGKLDEQYFGPGTRLTVT.

The chain is built from TRBV18 and TRBJ1-6; 7 bases line up with TRBD1. Germline values: CDR1 KGHSH, CDR2 LQKENI. There are 15 residues in the CDR3. The junction had 8 bases not matched to a gene; V was cut back by 5 bases and J by 7 bases. The DNA for the CDR3 is TGTGCCAGCTCAACGTTTCCGGGACAGAATTCACCCCTCCACTTT. This codes for CASSTFPGQNSPLHF.

This clone was observed at least ten times. The chain uses TRBV7-6 and TRBJ1-3, with D possibly matching TRBD1 (5 bases). This CDR3 has 15 amino acids. Germline loops: CDR1 SGHVS, CDR2 FNYEAQ. Trimming removed 3 bases from V and 0 bases from J, with 9 bases in between. CDR3 sequence (DNA): TGTGCCAGCAGCTTGGTCGACAGCTCTGGAAACACCATATATTTT. Translated: CASSLVDSSGNTIYF.

This clone was counted between two and nine times. This chain connects TRBV19 to TRBJ2-1, with TRBD2 matching 10 bases. The trim removed 10 bases at V and 6 bases at J, leaving 3 bases unmatched. The CDR3 has 12 amino acids. Germline CDR1 is LNHDA and CDR2 is SQIVND (reference sequence). CDR3 bases: TGTGCCACATTAGCGGGGGGCAATGAGCAGTTCTTC. It translates to CATLAGGNEQFF.

This clone has just a few counts. The chain carries TRBV9 and TRBJ1-5, with TRBD1 as a possible D gene (6 bases). Trimming stripped 5 bases from V and 16 bases from J, with 19 bases between. CDR3 length: 12 residues. In germline, CDR1 is SGDLS, CDR2 YYNGEE. The CDR3 here is CASSLQGYNPHF. The CDR3 nucleotides are TGTGCCAGCAGTTTACAGGGCTACAATCCACATTTT.

The rearrangement joins TRBV25-1 to TRBJ2-1, with D perhaps matching TRBD1 (6 bases). Germline lookup yields CDR1 MGHDK and CDR2 SYGVNS. V gave up 8 bases and J gave up 6 bases, with 11 bases separating them. The CDR3 runs 12 residues. The CDR3 spells CASEGQSNEQFF. The CDR3 bases are TGTGCCAGCGAAGGACAGAGCAATGAGCAGTTCTTC.

The rearrangement uses TRBV5-1 and TRBJ1-1; D is possibly TRBD1 (6 bases). Germline-derived CDR1 and CDR2 are SGHRS and YFSETQ. This CDR3 spans 14 amino acids. Trimming pared 7 bases from V and 5 bases from J, leaving 18 bases between. Written as DNA, the CDR3 is TGCGCCAGCGCGCGGGGGGCCGGAAGTACTGAAGCTTTCTTT. Translated, it gives CASARGAGSTEAFF.

The rearrangement links TRBV28 to TRBJ1-2; TRBD1 matches 8 bases. V shed 7 bases and J 8 bases; nucleotides not matched to a gene: 12. The CDR3 has 14 amino acids. The germline V gene has CDR1 MDHEN and CDR2 SYDVKM. The CDR3 nucleotides are TGTGCCAGCATAGAGCAAGGACAGGGTCGGGGCTACACCTTC. Protein: CASIEQGQGRGYTF.

This clone has more than one count but fewer than ten. The gene calls are TRBV7-5 and TRBJ2-2; the tabulated D call, TRBD2, remains unverified against the DNA. TRBV7-5 is a documented pseudogene. The CDR3 consists of 15 residues. DNA for the CDR3: TGTGCCAGCAGCCTCGACCAGGGAGGGATCAGGGAGCTGTTTTTT. Amino acids: CASSLDQGGIRELFF.